This T cell receptor (beta chain) was recorded in a study of blood T cell repertoires in COVID-19. Overall study context: Whether acute or convalescent, the COVID-19 samples came from the United States, Italy and Spain. T cells, B-cell-depleted T cells, or PBMCs supplied cDNA or gDNA.

Assay used: immunoSEQ multiplex PCR; TCRdb lists only in-frame clones, some missing. Here the sample spans 250,000 to 350,000 clones, around 89% being singletons. This clone has more than one count but fewer than ten. The CDR3 is 16 amino acids. Germline CDR1 and CDR2: SGDLS and YYNGEE. V was cut by 4 bases and J by 2 bases, with 16 bases left in between. This clonotype was obtained from an older woman with acute or convalescent COVID-19. Sequencing was carried out using peripheral blood. This chain connects TRBV9 to TRBJ1-3, with a weak D call TRBD1 (6 bases). The CDR3 here is CASSFSPTGTGNTIYF. The CDR3 DNA sequence: TGTGCCAGCAGCTTTAGCCCGACAGGCACTGGAAACACCATATATTTT.